The rows below give T cell receptor beta chains drawn from one sample of a study of T cells in localized non-small cell lung cancer. Clones were read by immunoSEQ multiplex PCR, and TCRdb kept only the in-frame ones, dropping some. The data show roughly 1,800 clones, roughly a quarter seen once. Sequencing used normal lung tissue next to the tumor, obtained before any cancer treatment. These receptors came from a woman between 35 and 75 years old with stage II squamous cell lung carcinoma. CDR3s include the opening cysteine and the closing phenylalanine or tryptophan. Fields, in order: J gene, clone size, D gene, V gene, CDR3 DNA, CDR3 protein. The D gene is left open where the match is weak. Size tells how often a clone was seen (once, few, many) or the class of an expanded clone, and some rows leave it out.

TRBJ1-1	medium-sized	.	TRBV11-3	TGTGCCAGCAGCTTAGGGGGAGGAAACACTGAAGCTTTCTTT	CASSLGGGNTEAFF
TRBJ1-3	.	.	TRBV5-1	TGCGCCAGCAGTATAGGGCAGCAAGTCTCTGGAAACACCATATATTTT	CASSIGQQVSGNTIYF
TRBJ2-6	.	.	TRBV6-8	TGTGCCAGCAGTGAGGGGCCAAGCTCTGGGGCCAACGTCCTGACTTTC	CASSEGPSSGANVLTF
TRBJ2-1	few	.	TRBV11-3	TGTGCCAGCAGCCGCCTTGGGAGTACAATGAATGAGCAGTTCTTC	CASSRLGSTMNEQFF
TRBJ2-7	.	TRBD1	TRBV28	TGTGCCAGCAGTATACCCCCCGGGACAGGGGGCCCCTACGAGCAGTACTTC	CASSIPPGTGGPYEQYF
TRBJ1-1	few	TRBD1	TRBV6-8	TGTGCCATCAGCTCCGGGACAGGGTGGGACACTGAAGCTTTCTTT	CAISSGTGWDTEAFF
TRBJ1-1	few	.	TRBV11-3	TGTGCCAGCAGCTTGTACAGGGCGAACACTGAAGCTTTCTTT	CASSLYRANTEAFF
TRBJ2-7	.	.	TRBV14	TGTGCCAGCAGCCAAGTCGGCTGGGGACACGAGCAGTACTTC	CASSQVGWGHEQYF
TRBJ1-1	.	TRBD1	TRBV9	TGTGCCAGCAGTGACAGGGGCACTGAAGCTTTCTTT	CASSDRGTEAFF
TRBJ2-5	.	.	TRBV10-2	TGCGCCAGCACAGGTGAGGGACCCGAGACCCAGTACTTC	CASTGEGPETQYF
TRBJ2-7	.	.	TRBV1	TGCGCCAGCAGCCCTCCGGGGGGGGACGAGCAGTACTTC	CASSPPGGDEQYF
TRBJ2-7	.	.	TRBV14	TGTGCCAGCAGCCGATCAGGGAGATCCTCGTCCTACGAGCAGTACTTC	CASSRSGRSSSYEQYF
TRBJ1-4	.	.	TRBV11-3	TGTGCCAGCAGCTTAGATCGGGGTGCGAAAAAACTGTTTTTT	CASSLDRGAKKLFF
TRBJ1-2	.	.	TRBV28	TGTGCCAGTCTTCAGGGAGGGCAGGACTATGGCTACACCTTC	CASLQGGQDYGYTF
TRBJ1-1	.	.	TRBV5-1	TGCGCCAGCAGCGCGCAGGACGGAGGCACTGAAGCTTTCTTT	CASSAQDGGTEAFF
TRBJ1-1	.	.	TRBV9	TGTGCCAGCAGCGTCGAAGGGCAGAACACTGAAGCTTTCTTT	CASSVEGQNTEAFF
TRBJ1-3	.	.	TRBV6-8	TGTGCCAGCAAGAGGGGGTCGGGTTCTGGAAACACCATATATTTT	CASKRGSGSGNTIYF
TRBJ2-6	.	.	TRBV11-3	TGTGCCAGCAGCTCCGACAGATCCGGGGCCAACGTCCTGACTTTC	CASSSDRSGANVLTF
TRBJ1-3	once	.	TRBV10-2	TGCGCCAGCACCCTGGGGACCGCTGGAAACACCATATATTTT	CASTLGTAGNTIYF
TRBJ2-1	few	.	TRBV30	TGTGCCTGGAGTGTAGGATCCCGGACAGAGCAGTTCTTC	CAWSVGSRTEQFF
TRBJ2-1	few	.	TRBV11-3	TGTGCCAGCAGCCAAGTTGTCTCGACGGTTGTTTACAATGAGCAGTTCTTC	CASSQVVSTVVYNEQFF
TRBJ2-7	medium-sized	.	TRBV11-3	TGTGCCAGCACTCTGGGGGCGGGACTCGCGGGGGAGCAGTACTTC	CASTLGAGLAGEQYF
TRBJ1-2	large	.	TRBV28	TGTGCCAGCAGTTTAAACCCCGGGAGGGACAACTATGGCTACACCTTC	CASSLNPGRDNYGYTF
TRBJ1-1	large	.	TRBV18	TGTGCCAGCTCATCGACACAGAACACTGAAGCTTTCTTT	CASSSTQNTEAFF
TRBJ2-1	.	TRBD2	TRBV11-3	TGTGCCAGCAGCCCGGGACTAGCGGGAGCCGGTGAGCAGTTCTTC	CASSPGLAGAGEQFF
TRBJ1-1	.	.	TRBV11-3	TGTGCCAGCAGCGCAGACACCGAAGGGAGCGCTGAAGCTTTCTTT	CASSADTEGSAEAFF
TRBJ1-4	.	.	TRBV11-3	TGTGCCAGCAGCTCCGGGCCCCACTTCGATGCTGAAAAACTGTTTTTT	CASSSGPHFDAEKLFF
TRBJ2-2	.	TRBD2	TRBV5-1	TGCGCCAGCAGCTTGGGACTAGCGGGCATCAAAGGAACCGGGGAGCTGTTTTTT	CASSLGLAGIKGTGELFF
TRBJ1-2	.	.	TRBV18	TGTGCCAGCTCACTGAGGGAATCTGGTGGCTACACCTTC	CASSLRESGGYTF
TRBJ2-2	large	TRBD1	TRBV19	TGTGCCAGTAGCCAGGACAGGGCGACCGGGGAGCTGTTTTTT	CASSQDRATGELFF
TRBJ2-7	.	.	TRBV6-8	TGTGCCAGCAGTTACTCAGCAGGGAATGGCGAGCAGTACTTC	CASSYSAGNGEQYF
TRBJ1-1	few	.	TRBV6-8	TGTGCCAGCAGTTTCATGGGAGTGAACACTGAAGCTTTCTTT	CASSFMGVNTEAFF
TRBJ2-7	.	.	TRBV5-1	TGCGCCAGCAGCCCAGGGACCTTTGCGGCGGGGGAGCAGTACTTC	CASSPGTFAAGEQYF
TRBJ1-1	.	TRBD1	TRBV19	TGTGCCAGTAGTACCCCAGGGGGGTCGACTGAAGCTTTCTTT	CASSTPGGSTEAFF
TRBJ1-4	few	.	TRBV19	TGTGCCAGTAGTAGAGGAGTCCAAGCAACTAATGAAAAACTGTTTTTT	CASSRGVQATNEKLFF
TRBJ1-1	few	.	TRBV19	TGTGCCAGTAAGTCGGGGACCTCTGAAGCTTTCTTT	CASKSGTSEAFF
TRBJ2-7	.	TRBD1	TRBV11-3	TGTGCCAGCAGCTTTAGGGGGACAGGCCAGAGCGAGCAGTACTTC	CASSFRGTGQSEQYF
TRBJ2-7	.	.	TRBV6-8	TGTGCCAGCAAAACGGGGGAAGGGGTGCAGTACTTC	CASKTGEGVQYF
TRBJ1-3	.	.	TRBV7-6	TGTGCCAGCAGCTTGGAGGGCTCACTGTCTGGAAACACCATATATTTT	CASSLEGSLSGNTIYF
TRBJ2-1	.	TRBD2	TRBV28	TGTGCCAGCAGTCAAAGCGGGAGTTCCTACAATGAGCAGTTCTTC	CASSQSGSSYNEQFF
TRBJ2-7	.	.	TRBV14	TGTGCCAGCAGCCATGCGGGGGAGCAGTACTTC	CASSHAGEQYF
TRBJ2-2	.	.	TRBV12-5	TGTGCCACCAGGCCCCAGGGGCACCCCACCGGGGAGCTGTTTTTT	CATRPQGHPTGELFF
TRBJ2-3	few	TRBD2	TRBV11-3	TGTGCCAGCAGCTCTTTAACACTAGCGGGAGCGAATACGCAGTATTTT	CASSSLTLAGANTQYF
TRBJ2-2	.	.	TRBV29-1	TGCAGCCAAAGGCAGGGTGGGAGCGGGGAGCTGTTTTTT	CSQRQGGSGELFF
TRBJ2-3	few	TRBD1	TRBV6-8	TGTGCCAGCAGCCACAGGGGAAGCACAGATACGCAGTATTTT	CASSHRGSTDTQYF
TRBJ2-3	few	.	TRBV11-3	TGTGCCAGCAGCTTTGTACGGAGCACAGATACGCAGTATTTT	CASSFVRSTDTQYF
TRBJ2-7	.	TRBD1	TRBV10-2	TGCGCCAGCAGTGAGTCGGCCTACAGGGGTGAGGAGCAGTACTTC	CASSESAYRGEEQYF
TRBJ1-5	few	.	TRBV2	TGTGCCAGCAGCGTCGACAGAGGCAATCAGCCCCAGCATTTT	CASSVDRGNQPQHF
TRBJ2-1	large	TRBD2	TRBV6-8	TGTGCCAGCAGTTACTCCCCGTCTAGCGGGAGGGATTACAATGAGCAGTTCTTC	CASSYSPSSGRDYNEQFF
TRBJ2-3	few	TRBD2	TRBV11-3	TGTGCCAGCAGCTTAAGACGGACTAGCGGGAGGGGCACAGATACGCAGTATTTT	CASSLRRTSGRGTDTQYF
TRBJ2-5	few	.	TRBV29-1	TGCAGCGTTGAAAAGGAAGCGGGAGAGACCCAGTACTTC	CSVEKEAGETQYF
TRBJ2-1	.	TRBD1	TRBV9	TGTGCCAGCAGCGTAGCACCGGGACAGGGCCATGAGCAGTTCTTC	CASSVAPGQGHEQFF
TRBJ1-2	.	.	TRBV25-1	TGTGCCAGCAGTGAAAGGCGAGGCTATGGCTACACCTTC	CASSERRGYGYTF
TRBJ2-1	few	.	TRBV4-1	TGCGCCAGCAGCCAAGTGTGGAGCTCCTACAATGAGCAGTTCTTC	CASSQVWSSYNEQFF
TRBJ2-6	few	.	TRBV11-3	TGTGCCAGCAGCGGTTTAAGCAAAGGTTACAATCGGGCCAACGTCCTGACTTTC	CASSGLSKGYNRANVLTF
TRBJ2-7	.	TRBD1	TRBV19	TGTGCCAGTAGTATCTCGGGACAGGCTTCCTACGAGCAGTACTTC	CASSISGQASYEQYF
TRBJ1-3	.	.	TRBV19	TGTGCCAGTAGCCTCTCCCTGGGGGGCACTGGAAACACCATATATTTT	CASSLSLGGTGNTIYF
TRBJ1-2	.	.	TRBV9	TGTGCCAGCAGTCTTGACCGGACGGGCTACACCTTC	CASSLDRTGYTF
TRBJ2-1	.	.	TRBV5-1	TGCGCCAGCAGCTCCCCCCGGGGGCGACCTTCCTACAATGAGCAGTTCTTC	CASSSPRGRPSYNEQFF